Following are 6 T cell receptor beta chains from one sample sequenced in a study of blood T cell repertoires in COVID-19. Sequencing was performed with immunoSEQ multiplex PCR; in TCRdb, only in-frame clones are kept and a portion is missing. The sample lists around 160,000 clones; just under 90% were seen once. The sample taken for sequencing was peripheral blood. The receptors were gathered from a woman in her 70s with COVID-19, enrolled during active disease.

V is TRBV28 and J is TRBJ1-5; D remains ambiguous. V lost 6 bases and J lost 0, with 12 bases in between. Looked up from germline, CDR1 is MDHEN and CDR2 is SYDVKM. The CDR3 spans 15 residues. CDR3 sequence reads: CASRSATYSNQPQHF. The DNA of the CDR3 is TGTGCCAGCAGATCCGCTACGTATAGCAATCAGCCCCAGCATTTT.

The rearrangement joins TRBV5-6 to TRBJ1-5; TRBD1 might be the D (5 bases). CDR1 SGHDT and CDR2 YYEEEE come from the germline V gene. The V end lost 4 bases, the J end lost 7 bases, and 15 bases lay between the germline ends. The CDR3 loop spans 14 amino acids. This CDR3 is CASSPGLRGQPQHF. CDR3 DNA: TGTGCCAGCAGCCCGGGACTTCGAGGGCAGCCCCAGCATTTT.

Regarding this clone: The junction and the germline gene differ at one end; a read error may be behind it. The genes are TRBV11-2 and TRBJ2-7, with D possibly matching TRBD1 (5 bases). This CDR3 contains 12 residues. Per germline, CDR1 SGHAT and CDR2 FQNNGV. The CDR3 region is CASSLSRGEEYF. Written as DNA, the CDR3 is TGTGCCAGCAGCTTATCTAGGGGCGAGGAGTACTTC.

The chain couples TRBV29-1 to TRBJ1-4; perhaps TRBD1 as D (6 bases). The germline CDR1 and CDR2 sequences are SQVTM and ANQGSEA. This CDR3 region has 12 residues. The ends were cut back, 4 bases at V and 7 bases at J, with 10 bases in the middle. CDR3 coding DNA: TGCAGCGTTGGGCAGGGGAGTGAAAAACTGTTTTTT. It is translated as CSVGQGSEKLFF. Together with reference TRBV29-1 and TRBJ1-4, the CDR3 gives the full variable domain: SAVISQKPSRDICQRGTSLTIQCQVDSQVTMMFWYRQQPGQSLTLIATANQGSEATYESGFVIDKFPISRPNLTFSTLTVSNMSPEDSSIYLCSVGQGSEKLFFGSGTQLSVL.

Here the CDR3 DNA reads TGCAGTGCTAGTGTACTAGCGGGGGGCTACGAGCAGTACTTC. Encoded protein: CSASVLAGGYEQYF. The rearrangement links TRBV20-1 to TRBJ2-7, with 12 positions matching TRBD2. The CDR3 length is 14 residues. CDR1 is DFQATT and CDR2 is SNEGSKA in the germline V gene (reference sequence). V was clipped by 3 bases and J by 3 bases; unmatched bases: 3.

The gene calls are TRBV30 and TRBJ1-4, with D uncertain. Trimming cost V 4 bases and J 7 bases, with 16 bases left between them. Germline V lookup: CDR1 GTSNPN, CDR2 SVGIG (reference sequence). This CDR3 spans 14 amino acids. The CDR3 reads CAWNSLSTGEKLFF. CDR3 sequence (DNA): TGTGCCTGGAACTCGCTCTCAACGGGTGAAAAACTGTTTTTT.